This T cell receptor beta chain was found in a study of CD8+ T cells in alopecia areata. Across the study: Tofacitinib administration to treated patients was oral, at 5 to 10 mg twice daily. Once tofacitinib had been taken for 6 to 18 months, 6 months off drug followed. Broader study findings: Lesional scalp displayed greater clonality than normal scalp, most notably in alopecia totalis/universalis.

The CDR3 is 14 amino acids. Germline V CDR1 and CDR2: SEHNR, FQNEAQ (reference sequence). The V end was cut by 7 bases, the J end by 4 bases, with 11 bases between. Turning to this clone: The antigen remains unidentified.

Extracted RNA was reverse transcribed, and the resulting cDNA served as sequencing template. Data came from immunoSEQ multiplex PCR; TCRdb stores just in-frame clones and leaves some out. This table has approximately 61,000 clones, around 96% appearing once. Collection of lesional scalp punch biopsies and peripheral blood was performed in alopecia areata patients. The sequencing used CD8+ T cells sorted from blood, collected at week 0. The V gene is TRBV7-9, the J gene TRBJ2-6; no firm D call. This receptor was taken from a human donor with alopecia areata. The CDR3: CASTPVLGANVLTF. The DNA of the CDR3 is TGTGCCAGCACCCCCGTCTTGGGGGCCAACGTCCTGACTTTC.